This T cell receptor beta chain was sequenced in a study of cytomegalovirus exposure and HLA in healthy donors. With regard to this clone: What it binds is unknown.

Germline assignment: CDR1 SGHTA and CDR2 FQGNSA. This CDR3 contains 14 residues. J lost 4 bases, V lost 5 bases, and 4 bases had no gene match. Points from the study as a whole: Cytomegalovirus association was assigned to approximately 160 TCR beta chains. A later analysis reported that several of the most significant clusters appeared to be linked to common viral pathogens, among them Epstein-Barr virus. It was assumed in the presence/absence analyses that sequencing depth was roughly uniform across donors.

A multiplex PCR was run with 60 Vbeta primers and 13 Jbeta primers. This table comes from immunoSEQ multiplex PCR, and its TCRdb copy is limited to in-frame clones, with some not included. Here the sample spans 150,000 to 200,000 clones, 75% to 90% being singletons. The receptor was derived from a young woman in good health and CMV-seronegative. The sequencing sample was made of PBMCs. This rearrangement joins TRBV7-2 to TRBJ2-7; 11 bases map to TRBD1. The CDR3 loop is CASSRGTGGYEQYF. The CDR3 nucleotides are TGTGCCAGCAGCCGCGGGACAGGGGGTTACGAGCAGTACTTC.